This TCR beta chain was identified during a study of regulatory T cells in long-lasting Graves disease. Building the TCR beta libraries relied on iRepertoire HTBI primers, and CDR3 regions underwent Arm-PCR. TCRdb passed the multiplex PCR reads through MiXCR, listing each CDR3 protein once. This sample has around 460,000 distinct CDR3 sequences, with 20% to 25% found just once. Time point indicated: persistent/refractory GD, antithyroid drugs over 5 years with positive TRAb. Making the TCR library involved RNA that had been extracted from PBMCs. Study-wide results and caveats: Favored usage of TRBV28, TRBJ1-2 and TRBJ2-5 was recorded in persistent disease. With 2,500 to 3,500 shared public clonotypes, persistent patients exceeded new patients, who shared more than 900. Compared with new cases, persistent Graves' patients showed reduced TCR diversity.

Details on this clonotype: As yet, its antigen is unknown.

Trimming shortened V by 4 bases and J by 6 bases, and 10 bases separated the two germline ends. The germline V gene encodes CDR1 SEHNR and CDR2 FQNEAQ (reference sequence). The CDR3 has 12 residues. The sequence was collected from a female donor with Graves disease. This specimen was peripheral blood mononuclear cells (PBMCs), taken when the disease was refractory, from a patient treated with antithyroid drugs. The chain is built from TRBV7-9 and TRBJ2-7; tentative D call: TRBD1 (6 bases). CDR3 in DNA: TGTGCCAGCAGCTCCGGACAGCCCGAGCAGTACTTC. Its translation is CASSSGQPEQYF.